This TCR beta chain originates from a study of PD-L1 blockade in urothelial cancer. Study-wide context: Male sex and bladder-origin urothelial cancer characterized about 90% of the 29 patients. Study-wide findings and caveats: Tumor-associated TCR clones expanded more in blood at 3 weeks in patients with durable benefit. Below-median pretreatment blood TCR clonality predicted better survival.

The germline V gene has CDR1 LGHNA and CDR2 YSLEER. The CDR3 has 15 residues. J was trimmed by 9 bases and V by 0 bases; bases with no gene match: 6. Only in-frame clones appear in the TCRdb table, and some are missing; sequencing was by immunoSEQ multiplex PCR. The sample holds about 19,000 clones; about 86% are singletons and the top ten take 3% to 4.5%. A note on this clone: The antigen remains unidentified.

This sequence was found in a man aged 45 to 65 with urothelial cancer. The sequences come from PBMCs, collected around atezolizumab (anti-PD-L1) treatment. The chain is built from TRBV4-3 and TRBJ2-2, with TRBD1 matching over 8 bases. CDR3 sequence (DNA): TGCGCCAGCAGCCAAGATCCGGACAGGGTCCGGGAGCTGTTTTTT. It translates to CASSQDPDRVRELFF.